Each of the 24 T cell receptor beta chains below was sequenced from the same sample in a study of graft-versus-host responses after intestinal transplantation. The method was immunoSEQ multiplex PCR; TCRdb's version includes in-frame clones alone and lacks a portion of them. Counted here are roughly 6,500 clones, 20% to 25% occurring once; the ten biggest clones make up 4.3%. The sequenced sample was alloreactive CD4+ T cells from a mixed lymphocyte reaction culture, obtained before transplantation. Subset denoted: CFSE-low proliferating T cells sorted from approximately 6-day pre-transplant mixed lymphocyte reaction (GvH or HvG direction). Receptor source: a human patient who was an organ donor for intestinal transplantation.

The V gene is TRBV2, the J gene TRBJ2-7; unclear D gene. Germline V lookup: CDR1 SNHLY, CDR2 FYNNEI. V lost 6 bases to trimming and J lost 4 bases, with 22 bases between them. This CDR3 region has 16 residues. The CDR3 nucleotides read TGTGCCAGCAGCCCACACCCCGGACGTCATTTTTACGAGCAGTACTTC. Its translation is CASSPHPGRHFYEQYF.

This clone was counted only a few times. The rearrangement links TRBV5-1 to TRBJ2-6; D gene unclear. The V end lost 1 base, the J end lost 0 bases, and 8 bases lay between the germline ends. The CDR3 has 16 residues. Per the germline V gene, CDR1 is SGHRS and CDR2 is YFSETQ. The CDR3 loop reads CASSLRVGSGANVLTF. The CDR3 DNA follows: TGCGCCAGCAGCTTGCGGGTAGGCTCTGGGGCCAACGTCCTGACTTTC.

On this clone: This may arise from a read error, as a much more abundant clone is one base away. The rearrangement uses TRBV5-5 and TRBJ2-5; TRBD1 is a possible D gene (5 bases). The V gene lost 7 bases and the J gene lost 1 base, with 5 bases spanning the gap. Germline CDR1 SGHKS, CDR2 YYEKEE (reference sequence). The CDR3 runs to 11 residues. The CDR3 is CASGAQETQYF. CDR3 bases: TGTGCCAGCGGGGCCCAAGAGACCCAGTACTTC.

In this sample, this clone turned up a few times. The rearrangement links TRBV6-1 to TRBJ2-7; TRBD1 matches at 11 bases. Germline CDR1 MNHNS, CDR2 SASEGT. V lost 7 bases, J lost 3 bases, and 5 bases stayed unmatched. There are 14 residues in the CDR3. The CDR3 DNA reads as TGTGCCAGCAAGCCCGGGACAGGGGGCTACGAGCAGTACTTC. It encodes CASKPGTGGYEQYF.

This clone is deemed medium-sized (0.01 to 0.1%). The chain is built from TRBV4-1 and TRBJ2-2; D remains unclear. This CDR3 is built from 17 residues. Germline CDR1 is MGHRA and CDR2 is YSYEKL. The V end was cut by 4 bases, the J end by 0 bases, with 15 bases between. This CDR3 is CASSRQWGWANTGELFF. DNA for the CDR3: TGCGCCAGCAGCCGTCAGTGGGGATGGGCGAACACCGGGGAGCTGTTTTTT.

This clone turned up a few times. V usage is TRBV30 and J usage is TRBJ2-5; no clear D. The V and J ends lost 3 bases and 0 bases respectively, with 14 bases between them. The CDR3 length is 15 residues. Germline assignment: CDR1 GTSNPN and CDR2 SVGIG (reference sequence). The CDR3 DNA reads as TGTGCCTGGAGCCCCCCCACATGGTACCAAGAGACCCAGTACTTC. It translates to CAWSPPTWYQETQYF.

The chain uses TRBV7-3 and TRBJ1-4; weak D call: TRBD1 (6 bases). Per germline, CDR1 SGHTA and CDR2 FQGTGA. V shed 5 bases and J shed 3 bases, with 13 bases lying between them. This CDR3 is built from 15 residues. In nucleotides, the CDR3 is TGTGCCAGCAGCGAAGACAGGCCTTCTAATGAAAAACTGTTTTTT. Amino acid sequence: CASSEDRPSNEKLFF. The full variable domain, completed using reference TRBV7-3 and TRBJ1-4, is GAGVSQTPSNKVTEKGKYVELRCDPISGHTALYWYRQSLGQGPEFLIYFQGTGAADDSGLPNDRFFAVRPEGSVSTLKIQRTERGDSAVYLCASSEDRPSNEKLFFGSGTQLSVL.

Judged by abundance, this clone is medium-sized. A read error may produce the germline difference seen at one junction end. This sequence joins TRBV30 and TRBJ1-2; D is unclear. Germline CDR1 reads GTSNPN; CDR2 reads SVGIG (reference sequence). The CDR3 sequence is 11 residues long. The CDR3 here is CAWSVALIPFF. Here the CDR3 DNA reads TGTGCCTGGAGTGTAGCCCTGATCCCTTTCTTC.

The chain is built from TRBV7-3 and TRBJ2-7; 8 bases match TRBD1. This CDR3 comprises 15 residues. The ends lost 5 bases at V and 4 bases at J; junction bases unmatched: 10. The germline gives CDR1 SGHTA, CDR2 FQGTGA. CDR3 coding DNA: TGTGCCAGCAGCCGTACCGGGACAGGAAGTTACGAGCAGTACTTC. It yields the protein CASSRTGTGSYEQYF.

The J gene is TRBJ2-5, the V gene TRBV4-3; 8 bases match TRBD1. The CDR3 loop spans 14 amino acids. CDR1 is LGHNA and CDR2 is YSLEER in the germline V gene. V was pared by 5 bases and J by 5 bases, with 7 bases of the junction left unmatched. The CDR3 loop reads CASSARGRGETQYF. The CDR3 DNA reads as TGCGCCAGCAGCGCCAGGGGGCGCGGGGAGACCCAGTACTTC.

V is TRBV4-1 and J is TRBJ1-2; 11 nucleotides match TRBD1. Germline loops: CDR1 MGHRA, CDR2 YSYEKL. The CDR3 length is 18 residues. V gave up 0 bases and J gave up 4 bases; unmatched junction bases: 10. The DNA for the CDR3 is TGCGCCAGCAGCCAAGATAGGACAGGGGGCTCCATACTCTATGGCTACACCTTC. Amino acids: CASSQDRTGGSILYGYTF.

V and J are TRBV5-8 and TRBJ1-5; D possibly corresponds to TRBD1 (5 bases). This CDR3 comprises 15 residues. Germline-derived CDR1 and CDR2 are SGHTS and YDEGEE. V lost 1 base and J 7 bases, leaving 15 bases between the germline ends. CDR3 region: CASSLLAGLGQPQHF. For the CDR3, the DNA is TGTGCCAGCAGCTTGTTGGCAGGGCTTGGCCAGCCCCAGCATTTT.

By sample fraction, this clone is medium-sized. Other nucleotide sequences from this sample produce the same CDR3. This chain joins TRBV6-5 and TRBJ1-1; the D gene is possibly TRBD1 (5 bases). From germline, CDR1 is MNHEY and CDR2 SVGAGI. Trimming shortened V by 4 bases and J by 4 bases, and 10 bases separated the two germline ends. The CDR3 consists of 13 residues. The CDR3 loop reads CASSFRGITEAFF. CDR3 sequence (DNA): TGTGCCAGCAGTTTCCGGGGGATCACTGAAGCTTTCTTT.

This rearrangement joins TRBV25-1 to TRBJ2-7; 9 positions agree with TRBD1. Germline values: CDR1 MGHDK, CDR2 SYGVNS. With V trimmed by 5 bases and J by 3 bases, 8 bases remained unmatched. This CDR3 region has 15 residues. This CDR3 is CASSSPGQGIYEQYF. The CDR3 DNA sequence: TGTGCCAGCAGTTCCCCAGGACAGGGGATCTACGAGCAGTACTTC.

The rearrangement uses TRBV4-3 and TRBJ2-7; D remains unclear. Trimming removed 2 bases at V and 1 base at J, with 9 bases between. CDR3 length: 14 amino acids. CDR1 is LGHNA and CDR2 is YSLEER in the germline V gene. The CDR3 protein is CASSQYSVSYEQYF. The CDR3 DNA follows: TGCGCCAGCAGCCAATACAGTGTATCCTACGAGCAGTACTTC.

The chain joins TRBV9 to TRBJ2-5; TRBD1 is a possible D gene (8 bases). The CDR3 is 13 amino acids. Looked up from germline, CDR1 is SGDLS and CDR2 is YYNGEE. The V end was cut by 4 bases, the J end by 5 bases, with 12 bases between. Here the CDR3 DNA reads TGTGCCAGCAGCTACAGGGGGGGGGAGACCCAGTACTTC. It codes for CASSYRGGETQYF.

This clone is termed medium-sized. The genes are TRBV27 and TRBJ2-6; D gene uncertain. This CDR3 comprises 13 residues. The germline CDR1 and CDR2 sequences are MNHEY and SMNVEV (reference sequence). Trimming removed 3 bases from V and 2 bases from J, with 2 bases in between. The CDR3 nucleotides are TGTGCCAGCAGTTTCCCTGGGGCCAACGTCCTGACTTTC. Translating gives CASSFPGANVLTF.

The chain recombines TRBV7-9 with TRBJ2-1; the D call may be TRBD1 or TRBD2 (5 bases each). This CDR3 has 16 residues. The germline CDR1 and CDR2 sequences are SEHNR and FQNEAQ (reference sequence). The V and J ends lost 1 base and 7 bases respectively, with 17 bases between them. CDR3 sequence reads: CASSLVVGTTLNEQFF. Here the CDR3 DNA reads TGTGCCAGCAGCTTAGTGGTCGGGACGACTTTGAATGAGCAGTTCTTC.

This chain links TRBV21-1 with TRBJ2-7; the table names TRBD1, a call not compared with the DNA. TRBV21-1 is labeled a pseudogene. This CDR3 contains 16 residues. CDR3 coding DNA: TGTGCCAGCAGCAAAGGGTGGCCCCGCACCATCTACGAGCAGTACTTC. The encoded protein is CASSKGWPRTIYEQYF.

This chain uses TRBV11-2 with TRBJ2-2; maybe TRBD2 (5 bases). This CDR3 spans 14 amino acids. Germline V lookup: CDR1 SGHAT, CDR2 FQNNGV. The V end was cut by 3 bases, the J end by 3 bases, with 8 bases between. The DNA for the CDR3 is TGTGCCAGCAGCTTCGGGGTATACACCGGGGAGCTGTTTTTT. Translated, it gives CASSFGVYTGELFF.

This clone is labeled as large (0.1 to 1%). V and J are TRBV5-1 and TRBJ2-7; 8 bases align to TRBD2. This CDR3 spans 15 amino acids. The junction had 9 bases not matched to a gene; V was cut back by 4 bases and J by 3 bases. Germline V CDR1 and CDR2: SGHRS, YFSETQ. The CDR3 reads CASSRGTSGDYEQYF. The CDR3 coding sequence is TGCGCCAGCAGCCGTGGGACTAGTGGGGACTACGAGCAGTACTTC.

This clone was found a few times. A much larger clone lies one base from this, so it may be a read error. The same CDR3 arises from other DNA sequences in this sample as well. This chain joins TRBV29-1 and TRBJ1-1; D not resolved. The germline V gene encodes CDR1 SQVTM and CDR2 ANQGSEA. CDR3 length equals 13 residues. The V end lost 2 bases, the J end lost 0 bases, and 7 bases lay between the germline ends. The CDR3 here is CSVERVLNTEAFF. Written as DNA, the CDR3 is TGCAGCGTTGAACGTGTGCTGAACACTGAAGCTTTCTTT.

This clone is labeled as medium-sized. The genes are TRBV2 and TRBJ1-1; D is perhaps TRBD1 (6 bases). The CDR3 runs to 16 residues. Germline CDR1 and CDR2: SNHLY and FYNNEI. The V and J ends lost 7 bases and 0 bases respectively, with 18 bases between them. CDR3 sequence: CASNPRGRLLNTEAFF. The CDR3 DNA follows: TGTGCCAGCAACCCGAGGGGGAGACTACTGAACACTGAAGCTTTCTTT. Supplemented by reference TRBV2 and TRBJ1-1, the full variable domain reads EPEVTQTPSHQVTQMGQEVILRCVPISNHLYFYWYRQILGQKVEFLVSFYNNEISEKSEIFDDQFSVERPDGSNFTLKIRSTKLEDSAMYFCASNPRGRLLNTEAFFGQGTRLTVV.

This clone is judged medium-sized (0.01 to 0.1%). V usage is TRBV7-2 and J usage is TRBJ2-5; no definite D call. Trimming left V 4 bases short and J 2 bases short, with 11 bases between. The germline CDR1 and CDR2 sequences are SGHTA and FQGNSA. This CDR3 spans 14 amino acids. The CDR3 is CASSWATAQETQYF. CDR3 nucleotides: TGTGCCAGCAGCTGGGCCACAGCGCAAGAGACCCAGTACTTC.